One sample yielded the 14 T cell receptor beta chains listed below, sequenced in a study of a mutant IDH1 vaccine in newly diagnosed glioma. Time point specified: week 35, safety follow-up. Doses comprised 300 ug of mutant IDH1 20-mer peptide each, plus topical imiquimod. Antigens for these TCRs are unknown. Profiling relied on immunoSEQ multiplex PCR, and the TCRdb table lists in-frame clones only, not all of them. The sample lists 65,000 to 85,000 clones; around 86% were seen once. Sequenced here: PBMCs, sampled from a glioma patient whose treatment included an IDH1 peptide vaccine. All receptors come from a man in his thirties or forties with glioma.

The J gene is TRBJ2-3, the V gene TRBV19; 11 bases fit TRBD1. The germline V gene encodes CDR1 LNHDA and CDR2 SQIVND (reference sequence). The CDR3 is 15 amino acids. With V trimmed by 10 bases and J by 6 bases, 12 bases remained unmatched. The CDR3 reads CATRDRDRGEDTQYF. The CDR3 coding sequence is TGTGCCACCCGGGACCGGGACAGGGGGGAGGATACGCAGTATTTT.

This clone showed up just once. The J gene is TRBJ2-7, the V gene TRBV7-6; D call uncertain. Germline V CDR1 and CDR2: SGHVS, FNYEAQ. The CDR3 contains 17 residues. The ends were cut back, 1 base at V and 3 bases at J, with 19 bases in the middle. The CDR3 region has the DNA TGTGCCAGCAGCTTAGAGGCGTCAGAGGAATTTCTCTACGAGCAGTACTTC. Translating it yields CASSLEASEEFLYEQYF. Filled out from reference TRBV7-6 and TRBJ2-7, the complete variable domain reads GAGVSQSPRYKVTKRGQDVALRCDPISGHVSLYWYRQALGQGPEFLTYFNYEAQQDKSGLPNDRFSAERPEGSISTLTIQRTEQRDSAMYRCASSLEASEEFLYEQYFGPGTRLTVT.

This clone was detected once. The chain links TRBV7-9 to TRBJ2-1; D not resolved. CDR3 length: 12 amino acids. Germline values: CDR1 SEHNR, CDR2 FQNEAQ (reference sequence). V lost 5 bases, J lost 7 bases, and 9 bases lay in between. CDR3 residues: CASSHSWNEQFF. The CDR3 nucleotides are TGTGCCAGCAGCCATTCTTGGAATGAGCAGTTCTTC.

The rearrangement links TRBV9 to TRBJ2-3; 7 bases are a match to TRBD2. The CDR3 runs to 15 residues. V trimming: 1 base; J trimming: 0 bases; junction bases outside the gene matches: 2. Germline assignment: CDR1 SGDLS and CDR2 YYNGEE. CDR3 in DNA: TGTGCCAGCAGCGTAAACGGGAGGAGCACAGATACGCAGTATTTT. Protein: CASSVNGRSTDTQYF.

The chain has TRBV6-9 and TRBJ2-7, with TRBD2 matching over 10 bases. CDR1 MNHGY and CDR2 SVAAGI come from the germline V gene. Trimming removed 7 bases from V and 4 bases from J; junction bases left unmatched: 7. This CDR3 spans 14 amino acids. The chain's CDR3 is CASNQREGIYEQYF. DNA for the CDR3: TGTGCCAGCAATCAGCGGGAGGGCATATACGAGCAGTACTTC.

A single count supports this clone. The rearrangement joins TRBV28 to TRBJ1-1; D gene uncertain. CDR1 and CDR2 from the germline V gene are MDHEN and SYDVKM. V lost 8 bases, J lost 1 base, and 8 bases lay in between. The CDR3 totals 12 residues. DNA for the CDR3: TGTGCCAGCCGGCGAGGGAACACTGAAGCTTTCTTT. It encodes CASRRGNTEAFF.

V is TRBV29-1 and J is TRBJ2-7; 9 bases map to TRBD2. This CDR3 has 14 amino acids. The ends lost 4 bases at V and 6 bases at J; junction bases unmatched: 10. Germline-derived CDR1 and CDR2 are SQVTM and ANQGSEA. CDR3 sequence reads: CSVGGLAGRGEQYF. In nucleotides, the CDR3 is TGCAGCGTTGGGGGCCTAGCGGGACGGGGCGAGCAGTACTTC.

The V gene is TRBV4-1, the J gene TRBJ2-3, with unresolved D. In germline, CDR1 is MGHRA, CDR2 YSYEKL. The V end was cut by 4 bases, the J end by 0 bases, with 8 bases between. This CDR3 is built from 14 residues. Here the CDR3 reads CASSLRASTDTQYF. CDR3 nucleotides: TGCGCCAGCAGCCTCCGCGCCAGCACAGATACGCAGTATTTT.

This rearrangement joins TRBV5-6 to TRBJ2-1; D unresolved. Germline CDR1 and CDR2: SGHDT and YYEEEE. The length of the CDR3 is 12 residues. V dropped 3 bases and J dropped 7 bases, with 8 bases sitting between them. CDR3 region: CASSSGRNEQFF. CDR3 coding DNA: TGTGCCAGCAGCTCAGGTCGGAATGAGCAGTTCTTC.

CDR3 region: CASSEARGAGANVLTF. CDR3 bases: TGTGCCAGCAGTGAAGCTCGGGGGGCTGGGGCCAACGTCCTGACTTTC. This sequence joins TRBV6-1 and TRBJ2-6; TRBD2 matches 7 bases. CDR1 is MNHNS, CDR2 SASEGT, per germline. V was clipped by 0 bases and J by 2 bases; unmatched bases: 1. The CDR3 extends over 16 amino acids.

This rearrangement joins TRBV6-6 to TRBJ1-1; D is uncertain. Trimming removed 10 bases from V and 0 bases from J, with 18 bases in between. The CDR3 spans 15 residues. CDR1 is MNHNY and CDR2 is SVGAGI in the germline V gene (reference sequence). Here the CDR3 reads CATGAGWPLNTEAFF. CDR3 nucleotides: TGTGCCACAGGCGCGGGATGGCCCTTGAACACTGAAGCTTTCTTT.

V usage is TRBV7-6 and J usage is TRBJ2-3; TRBD2 matches 9 bases. V lost 1 base, J lost 2 bases, and 4 bases stayed unmatched. The germline V gene encodes CDR1 SGHVS and CDR2 FNYEAQ. The CDR3 has 16 amino acids. The CDR3 spells CASSLGGGRVTDTQYF. The CDR3 DNA reads as TGTGCCAGCAGCTTAGGTGGCGGGAGGGTCACAGATACGCAGTATTTT.

The chain combines TRBV7-2 with TRBJ2-2; TRBD1 matches at 10 bases. V trimming: 1 base; J trimming: 4 bases; junction bases outside the gene matches: 3. Germline CDR1 reads SGHTA; CDR2 reads FQGNSA. The CDR3 has 16 amino acids. For the CDR3, the DNA is TGTGCCAGCAGCTTAGTCTGGACAGGGGGCACCGGGGAGCTGTTTTTT. Translation gives CASSLVWTGGTGELFF.

This clone was seen a few times. The chain joins TRBV5-4 to TRBJ2-3; possibly TRBD2 for D (6 bases). V gave up 2 bases and J gave up 5 bases, with 15 bases separating them. Germline CDR1 is SGHNT and CDR2 is YYREEE (reference sequence). The CDR3 spans 15 residues. The CDR3 loop is CASSFTGEAGDTQYF. The CDR3 DNA reads TGTGCCAGCAGCTTTACGGGGGAGGCAGGAGATACGCAGTATTTT.